This T cell receptor (beta chain) was profiled in a study of monozygotic twins with inflammatory bowel disease. Findings and caveats of the study: On the inverse Simpson index, IBD patients scored lower for TCRbeta diversity than healthy co-twins. Differing immunosuppressive treatments may have added variability to patient repertoires.

To note about this clonotype: Its cognate antigen is unknown.

Blood samples, whole and unsorted for T cells, yielded the isolated total RNA. Investigators made cDNA in eight separate reactions per sample. TCRdb re-called the 5' RACE reads; one entry per CDR3 protein, DNA not given. This specimen shows about 380,000 distinct CDR3 sequences; the ten leading clones hold roughly 2.6%. The TCR comes from a human donor with ulcerative colitis or Crohn's disease, or a healthy co-twin of an affected twin (not recorded which). Sequenced sample: blood.

The CDR3 region is CASSLLRERLPDEQYF. This chain uses TRBV28 with TRBJ2-7; the D call of TRBD2 rests on TCRdb alone, since no DNA is present to check it. The germline CDR1 and CDR2 sequences are MDHEN and SYDVKM. The CDR3 consists of 16 residues.